The rows below give T cell receptor beta chains drawn from one sample of a study of identical twins. TCRdb passed the 5' RACE reads through MiXCR, listing each CDR3 protein once. This sample yields around 240,000 distinct CDR3 sequences, of which 5.5% to 7% are seen a single time; 3.5% to 4% belongs to the top ten. This sample also belongs to another study, concerning yellow fever vaccine responses in identical twins.

The sample consisted of memory (CD45RO+) T cells sorted from blood. The receptors were sampled from a woman under 30 in good health. Both conserved end residues are part of each CDR3. D genes are given only for firm matches. The size of a clone is reported for some rows only, either as once, few or many, or as a class for expanded clones.

>14|TRBJ2-3|few|TRBV20-1|-
TGCAGTGCTAGAGTAAGCGGGTCGGTGGATACGCAGTATTTT
CSARVSGSVDTQYF
>14|TRBJ1-2|few|TRBV7-2|-
TGTGCCAGCAGCTTAGTAGGGGCCCTCTATGGCTACACCTTC
CASSLVGALYGYTF
>15|TRBJ2-3|many|TRBV5-1|-
TGCGCCAGCAGCCCCCAAGGAGGATTCACAGATACGCAGTATTTT
CASSPQGGFTDTQYF
>13|TRBJ1-5|-|TRBV6-1|-
TGTGCCAGCAGTAAATCAGGGGCCCAGCCCCAGCATTTT
CASSKSGAQPQHF
>15|TRBJ1-1|-|TRBV20-1|-
TGCAGTGCTGGAGGACACGTGAGCATGAACACTGAAGCTTTCTTT
CSAGGHVSMNTEAFF
>15|TRBJ1-6|-|TRBV7-9|TRBD1
TGTGCCAGCAGCTTAGTAGGGACAGTGAATTCACCCCTCCACTTT
CASSLVGTVNSPLHF
>14|TRBJ2-7|few|TRBV18|TRBD1
TGTGCCAGCTCACACGACAGGGGTGGCTACGAGCAGTACTTC
CASSHDRGGYEQYF
>13|TRBJ1-1|-|TRBV5-1|-
TGCGCCAGCAATTCGGGGATGAACACTGAAGCTTTCTTT
CASNSGMNTEAFF
>15|TRBJ2-1|-|TRBV5-5|-
TGTGCCAGCAGCCGAGACCCGGGTTCTACGAATGAGCAGTTCTTC
CASSRDPGSTNEQFF
>15|TRBJ2-3|-|TRBV6-1|TRBD1
TGTGCCAGTATACTCAGGGGGAGCGGCACAGATACGCAGTATTTT
CASILRGSGTDTQYF
>14|TRBJ1-6|few|TRBV2|TRBD1
TGTGCCAGCAGTTTGACAGGACAGGGCTCACCCCTCCACTTT
CASSLTGQGSPLHF
>12|TRBJ1-1|many|TRBV20-1|-
TGCAGTGCTAGAGATTGGGGGGCTGAAGCTTTCTTT
CSARDWGAEAFF
>13|TRBJ2-1|-|TRBV7-7|TRBD1
TGTGCCAGCAGCCCCTGGACAGGGAACGAGCAGTTCTTC
CASSPWTGNEQFF
>15|TRBJ2-5|-|TRBV5-5|TRBD1
TGTGCCAGCAGCTTCTCGGGACAGGGAAAAGAGACCCAGTACTTC
CASSFSGQGKETQYF
>15|TRBJ1-5|many|TRBV6-1|TRBD1
TGTGCCAGTGGTCCCCCGGACAGGGTTAACCAGCCCCAGCATTTT
CASGPPDRVNQPQHF
>12|TRBJ2-7|many|TRBV10-3|-
TGTGCCATCAGTGCCACAGGGTCCGAGCAGTACTTC
CAISATGSEQYF
>15|TRBJ1-3|-|TRBV12-3/TRBV12-4|-
TGTGCCAGCAGTTTCCGGGTGGGGGGGAAAAACACCATATATTTT
CASSFRVGGKNTIYF
>16|TRBJ1-2|many|TRBV5-1|-
TGCGCCAGCAGCTTGGGGGACGGACGAGCTAACTATGGCTACACCTTC
CASSLGDGRANYGYTF
>15|TRBJ2-1|few|TRBV2|-
TGTGCCAGCAGGGTGGGGGGCTCTTACTACAATGAGCAGTTCTTC
CASRVGGSYYNEQFF
>16|TRBJ2-1|many|TRBV4-1|-
TGCGCCAGCAGCCCTTACAGGGCCAGCTCCTACAATGAGCAGTTCTTC
CASSPYRASSYNEQFF
>15|TRBJ2-1|-|TRBV5-4|TRBD1
TGTGCCAGCAGCAAAACAGGGGGGCTCTACAATGAGCAGTTCTTC
CASSKTGGLYNEQFF
>16|TRBJ2-3|many|TRBV18|TRBD2
TGTGCCAGCTCACCCGGACTAGCGGGGATCACAGATACGCAGTATTTT
CASSPGLAGITDTQYF
>11|TRBJ2-7|-|TRBV20-1|-
TGCAGCATCAGAAACGCCTACGAGCAGTACTTC
CSIRNAYEQYF
>15|TRBJ1-5|few|TRBV6-1|TRBD1
TGTGCCAGCAGAGCGGACAGGGTTGGCAATCAGCCCCAGCATTTT
CASRADRVGNQPQHF
>15|TRBJ2-1|few|TRBV6-2/TRBV6-3|-
TGTGCCAGCTGTCCGGGGGCGGCGGGAGAAGTTGAGCAGTTCTTC
CASCPGAAGEVEQFF
>17|TRBJ1-5|few|TRBV6-5|-
TGTGCCAGCAGTTCGGGACTGAGTCCCCCTGGCAATCAGCCCCAGCATTTT
CASSSGLSPPGNQPQHF
>16|TRBJ2-1|few|TRBV5-6|TRBD2
TGTGCCAGCAGCCCCCTTGGGACTAGCGGGAGGAATGAGCAGTTCTTC
CASSPLGTSGRNEQFF
>14|TRBJ2-5|many|TRBV29-1|TRBD2
TGCAGCGTCGGTACAAGCGGGAGCCTAGAGACCCAGTACTTC
CSVGTSGSLETQYF
>16|TRBJ2-1|-|TRBV24-1|TRBD2
TGTGCCATCGGGACTAGCGGGCCTACTGGCAACAATGAGCAGTTCTTC
CAIGTSGPTGNNEQFF
>18|TRBJ1-5|many|TRBV29-1|-
TGCAGCCCGAGTGCAGGGCCCCTGATAGGAAATAGCAATCAGCCCCAGCATTTT
CSPSAGPLIGNSNQPQHF
>15|TRBJ2-7|few|TRBV6-2/TRBV6-3|TRBD1
TGTGCCAGCAGCACCCCGGGACAGGGGACCTACGAGCAGTACTTC
CASSTPGQGTYEQYF
>13|TRBJ1-4|few|TRBV20-1|-
TGCAGTGCAGGACGGACGACTCACGAAAAACTGTTTTTT
CSAGRTTHEKLFF
>15|TRBJ2-1|many|TRBV12-3/TRBV12-4|TRBD2
TGTGCCAGCAGTTTATCGGGACTACTTAACAATGAGCAGTTCTTC
CASSLSGLLNNEQFF
>15|TRBJ2-7|many|TRBV12-3/TRBV12-4|TRBD1
TGTGCCAGCAGTCCCCGGGACAGGGTAACCTACGAGCAGTACTTC
CASSPRDRVTYEQYF
>17|TRBJ2-1|many|TRBV7-8|-
TGTGCCAGCAGCCCAATCCTAGCGACAGGGTCAGGCGATGAGCAGTTCTTC
CASSPILATGSGDEQFF
>13|TRBJ1-1|-|TRBV11-2|-
TGTGCCACCGTGGGTTCTATGAACACTGAAGCTTTCTTT
CATVGSMNTEAFF
>14|TRBJ2-3|few|TRBV4-2|-
TGTGCCAGCAGCCAAGATCAAAGCACAGATACGCAGTATTTT
CASSQDQSTDTQYF
>15|TRBJ2-3|few|TRBV2|TRBD2
TGTGCCAGCCAGAGTCCTAGCGGGAGAACAGATACGCAGTATTTT
CASQSPSGRTDTQYF
>15|TRBJ1-4|few|TRBV28|-
TGTGCCAGCAGTTCCGGGATCGCAACTAATGAAAAACTGTTTTTT
CASSSGIATNEKLFF
>15|TRBJ1-3|many|TRBV4-1|-
TGCGCCAGCAGCCCTCCGGACATCTCTGGAAACACCATATATTTT
CASSPPDISGNTIYF
>12|TRBJ1-1|-|TRBV20-1|-
TGCAGTGCTGCAGGATCTGACACTGAAGCTTTCTTT
CSAAGSDTEAFF
>18|TRBJ2-1|few|TRBV28|TRBD2
TGTGCCAGCAGTTGGAGACTAGCGGGAGTGGTGCAGGACAATGAGCAGTTCTTC
CASSWRLAGVVQDNEQFF
>12|TRBJ2-7|few|TRBV20-1|-
TGCAGTGCTAGTCGGCCAAAGGGCGAGCAGTACTTC
CSASRPKGEQYF
>12|TRBJ1-2|few|TRBV29-1|-
TGCAGCGTTGTGGGGGGGATTGATGGCTACACCTTC
CSVVGGIDGYTF
>13|TRBJ2-1|many|TRBV12-3/TRBV12-4|-
TGTGCCAGCAGCCTAGACCGGGCAGGGGAGCAGTTCTTC
CASSLDRAGEQFF
>15|TRBJ1-6|few|TRBV7-9|-
TGTGCCAGCAGCTCCCGGGACGGACTTAATTCACCCCTCCACTTT
CASSSRDGLNSPLHF
>15|TRBJ1-2|few|TRBV20-1|-
TGCAGTGCTAGGGGAGGGGTGGCAGGGAACTATGGCTACACCTTC
CSARGGVAGNYGYTF
>15|TRBJ2-3|many|TRBV5-1|-
TGCGCCAGCAGCTCCAGGGGATCCCCCACAGATACGCAGTATTTT
CASSSRGSPTDTQYF
>12|TRBJ1-5|many|TRBV7-9|-
TGTGCCAGCAGCTTAGCGGGTCAGCCCCAGCATTTT
CASSLAGQPQHF
>14|TRBJ2-5|-|TRBV20-1|TRBD2
TGCAGTGCTAGTGGATCGGGACTACGGTTAACCCAGTACTTC
CSASGSGLRLTQYF
>13|TRBJ1-5|-|TRBV20-1|-
TGCAGTGCTAGAGTTATCGGCAATCAGCCCCAGCATTTT
CSARVIGNQPQHF
>15|TRBJ2-3|few|TRBV7-2|-
TGTGCCAGCAGCTTAGGGTTCTACCCCACAGATACGCAGTATTTT
CASSLGFYPTDTQYF
>15|TRBJ1-6|-|TRBV28|-
TGTGCCAGCAGTAGTGGGTTTACGTATAATTCACCCCTCCACTTT
CASSSGFTYNSPLHF